The clone carrying this TCR beta chain was seen only a few times. Its antigen is as yet unknown. Molecules of cDNA were individually given unique molecular identifiers that were attached to them. MiXCR was run by TCRdb on the 5' RACE reads, yielding one entry per CDR3 protein. The sample contains fewer than 80,000 distinct CDR3 sequences, around 14% of which appear only once. The data belong to a study of early T cells in non-severe SARS-CoV-2 infection. Findings and limits, study-wide: VDJdb matches were skewed toward anti-spike CD8 T cell responses.

Losses at the gene ends were 1 base for V and 12 bases for J; bases not matched to a gene: 4. From germline, CDR1 is SGHRS and CDR2 YFSETQ. CDR3 length: 13 residues. V is TRBV5-1 and J is TRBJ2-1; 10 nucleotides line up with TRBD2. The receptor was derived from an adult who was a healthcare worker with PCR-confirmed SARS-CoV-2 infection or an uninfected control (not recorded which). The sequenced material came from whole blood. CDR3 in amino acids: CASSLSSGSRQFF. The CDR3, as DNA: TGCGCCAGCAGCTTGTCTAGCGGGAGTAGGCAGTTCTTC.